This TCR beta chain was sequenced in a study of OX40 agonist ivuxolimab in advanced cancers. This table comes from immunoSEQ multiplex PCR, and its TCRdb copy is limited to in-frame clones, with some not included. This table has 67,000 or so clones, 88% appearing once. There are 18 residues in the CDR3. CDR1 LGHNA and CDR2 YNFKEQ come from the germline V gene. The V gene end was trimmed by 2 bases and the J gene end by 5 bases; junction bases not matched to a gene: 13. On this clone: The antigen is not known.

Broader study findings: Nonresponders, in some cases, also had low normalized T-cell clonal expansion.

This specimen consisted of CD4+ or CD8+ T cells sorted from blood, obtained in a trial of the OX40 agonist ivuxolimab. The TCR originated in an adult with an advanced solid tumor such as melanoma, head and neck, liver or kidney cancer. The rearrangement joins TRBV4-2 to TRBJ2-5, with 11 bases matching TRBD1. The CDR3 reads CASSQQALGQGALETQYF. The CDR3 DNA reads as TGTGCCAGCAGCCAACAGGCCCTTGGACAGGGGGCTTTGGAGACCCAGTACTTC.